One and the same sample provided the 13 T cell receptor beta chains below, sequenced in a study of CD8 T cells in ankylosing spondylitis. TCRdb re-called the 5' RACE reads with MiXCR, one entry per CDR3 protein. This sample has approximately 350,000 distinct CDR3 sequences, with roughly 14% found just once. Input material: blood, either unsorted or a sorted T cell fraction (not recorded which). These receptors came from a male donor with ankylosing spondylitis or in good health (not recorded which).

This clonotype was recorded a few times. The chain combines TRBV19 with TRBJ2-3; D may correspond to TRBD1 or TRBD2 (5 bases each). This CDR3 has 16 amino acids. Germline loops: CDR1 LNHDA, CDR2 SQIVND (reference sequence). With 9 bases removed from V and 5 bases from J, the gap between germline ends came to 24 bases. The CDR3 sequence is CASKQRGVGSGDTQYF. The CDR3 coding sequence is TGTGCCAGCAAGCAAAGGGGAGTTGGTTCGGGAGATACGCAGTATTTT.

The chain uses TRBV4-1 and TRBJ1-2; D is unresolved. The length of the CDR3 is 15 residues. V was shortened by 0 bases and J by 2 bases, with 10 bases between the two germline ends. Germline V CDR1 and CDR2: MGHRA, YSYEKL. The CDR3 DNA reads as TGCGCCAGCAGCCAAGAGGTTATCTTCAACTATGGCTACACCTTC. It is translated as CASSQEVIFNYGYTF.

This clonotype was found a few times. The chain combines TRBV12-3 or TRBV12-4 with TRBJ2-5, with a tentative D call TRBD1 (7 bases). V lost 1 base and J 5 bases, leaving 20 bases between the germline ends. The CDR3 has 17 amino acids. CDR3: CASSLVKGGRRGETQYF. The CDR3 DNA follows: TGTGCCAGCAGTTTAGTTAAAGGGGGCCGCCGGGGGGAGACCCAGTACTTC.

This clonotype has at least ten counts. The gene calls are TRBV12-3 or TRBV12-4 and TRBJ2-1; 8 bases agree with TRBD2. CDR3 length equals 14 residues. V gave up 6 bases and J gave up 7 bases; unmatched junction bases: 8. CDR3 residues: CASRLSGGLNEQFF. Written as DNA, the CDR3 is TGTGCCAGCAGGCTTTCGGGAGGGCTGAATGAGCAGTTCTTC.

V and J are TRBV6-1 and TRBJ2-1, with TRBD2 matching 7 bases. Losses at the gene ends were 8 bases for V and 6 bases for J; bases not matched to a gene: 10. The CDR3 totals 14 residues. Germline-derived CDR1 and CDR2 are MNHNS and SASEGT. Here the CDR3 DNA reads TGTGCCAGCTACACTAGCGTATACTTCAATGAGCAGTTCTTC. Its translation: CASYTSVYFNEQFF.

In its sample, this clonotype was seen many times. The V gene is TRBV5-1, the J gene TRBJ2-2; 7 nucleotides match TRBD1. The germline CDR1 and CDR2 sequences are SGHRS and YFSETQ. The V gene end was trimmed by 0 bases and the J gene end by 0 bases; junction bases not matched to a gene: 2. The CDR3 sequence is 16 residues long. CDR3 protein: CASSLAGTANTGELFF. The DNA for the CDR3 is TGCGCCAGCAGCTTGGCCGGGACAGCGAACACCGGGGAGCTGTTTTTT.

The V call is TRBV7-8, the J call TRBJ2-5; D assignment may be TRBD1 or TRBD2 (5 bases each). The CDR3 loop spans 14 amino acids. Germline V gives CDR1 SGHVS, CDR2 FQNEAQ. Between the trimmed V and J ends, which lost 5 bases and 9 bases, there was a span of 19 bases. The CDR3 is CASSPDSGPGSQYF. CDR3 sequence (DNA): TGTGCCAGCAGCCCCGACAGTGGCCCGGGGTCCCAGTACTTC.

The CDR3 region is CASSPRTSGVKNTGELFF. DNA for the CDR3: TGTGCCAGCAGTCCTCGTACTAGCGGGGTGAAGAACACCGGGGAGCTGTTTTTT. The rearrangement joins TRBV27 to TRBJ2-2; 10 positions match TRBD2. This CDR3 has 18 amino acids. Per the germline V gene, CDR1 is MNHEY and CDR2 is SMNVEV (reference sequence). V lost 5 bases, J lost 1 base, and 10 bases stayed unmatched.

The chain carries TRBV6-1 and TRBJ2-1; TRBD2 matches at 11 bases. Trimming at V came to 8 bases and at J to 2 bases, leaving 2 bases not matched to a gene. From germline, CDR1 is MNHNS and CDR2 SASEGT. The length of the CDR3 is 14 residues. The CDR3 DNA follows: TGTGCCAGCTATAGCGGGAGGGCCTACAATGAGCAGTTCTTC. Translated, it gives CASYSGRAYNEQFF.

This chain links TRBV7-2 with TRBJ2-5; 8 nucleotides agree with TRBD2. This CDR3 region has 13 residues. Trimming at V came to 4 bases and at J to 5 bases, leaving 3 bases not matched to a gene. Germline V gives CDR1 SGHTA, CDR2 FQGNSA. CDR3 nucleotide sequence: TGTGCCAGCAGCTGGAGGACTAGCGAGACCCAGTACTTC. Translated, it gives CASSWRTSETQYF.

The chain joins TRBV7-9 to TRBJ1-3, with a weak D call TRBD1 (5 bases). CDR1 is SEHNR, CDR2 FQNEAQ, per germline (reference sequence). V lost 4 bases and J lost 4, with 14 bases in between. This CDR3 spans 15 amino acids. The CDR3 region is CASSSPGLMGNTIYF. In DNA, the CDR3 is TGTGCCAGCAGCTCACCGGGACTTATGGGAAACACCATATATTTT.

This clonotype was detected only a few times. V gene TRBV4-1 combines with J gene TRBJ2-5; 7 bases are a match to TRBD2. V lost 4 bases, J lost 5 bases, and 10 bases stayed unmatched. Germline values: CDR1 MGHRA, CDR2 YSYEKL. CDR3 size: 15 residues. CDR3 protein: CASSPHGTTQETQYF. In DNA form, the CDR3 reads TGCGCCAGCAGCCCACATGGGACTACCCAGGAGACCCAGTACTTC.

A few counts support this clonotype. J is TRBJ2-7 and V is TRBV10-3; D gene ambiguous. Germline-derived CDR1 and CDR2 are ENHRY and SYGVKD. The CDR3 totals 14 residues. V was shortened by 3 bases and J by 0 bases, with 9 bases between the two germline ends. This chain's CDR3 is CAISDTETSYEQYF. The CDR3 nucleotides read TGTGCCATCAGTGACACAGAGACCTCCTACGAGCAGTACTTC.